This T cell receptor beta chain derives from a study of cytomegalovirus exposure and HLA in healthy donors (dated by TCRdb to 2017 to 2019). Broadly, across the study: In an earlier analysis of fewer than 750 of the donors, 250 to 350 Gb of sequence data and 120 million or so unique TCR beta sequences from roughly 200 million T cells were reported. On average, around 240,000 unique TCR beta nucleotide sequences were sequenced per donor among a few hundred genotyped donors of the cohort, with 15% to 20% of those sequences being non-productive. A handful of DR-DQ haplotypes were handled as single units for association and clustering because linkage in the cohort was strong. In a later analysis, previously published TCR beta repertoires from roughly 710 donors were re-analyzed and high-resolution HLA genotyping was added so that TCR occurrence patterns could be studied. HLA typing included class I and class II loci at four-digit resolution. In addition to the first cohort of 666 subjects, a separate validation cohort of around 110 different subjects was used. Among the roughly 390 genotyped donors, approximately 77% belonged to the genetic ancestry cluster associated with self-reported Caucasian donors. An earlier analysis of roughly 580 of the donors used high-throughput TCR beta sequencing to judge whether each TCR beta V gene segment behaved as functional or pseudogenic. Donor age, sex, ethnicity and CMV serostatus were collected together with the repertoire data. All discovery cohort repertoires had been generated on a single sequencing platform. The study aimed to test whether cataloging public T cell receptors could reveal signatures of past pathogen exposure. Typing coverage differed by locus: A, B, C, DRB1 and DQB1 were typed in about 629-640 donors, DQA1 in around 500, DPA1 in some 600, and DPB1 in approximately 450. Rather than using new phenotypic data, the later analysis identified candidate immune exposures from TCR beta sequences and from how often those sequences occurred across donors. High-throughput TCR immunosequencing, statistical association of individual TCRs with disease status, and machine learning were combined to predict cytomegalovirus infection status. The study used immunosequencing to profile the T cell repertoires of approximately 690 subjects and linked those repertoires to cytomegalovirus serostatus. Approximately 310 gigabases of sequencing data and approximately 92 million unique TCR sequences made up an early release that covered nearly 650 HLA-typed donors. In a later genetic analysis, genome-wide SNP genotypes for 398 of the 666 donors were used, and that subset was treated as a discovery cohort.

CDR1 SEHNR and CDR2 FQNEAQ are derived from the germline V gene (reference sequence). V is cut by 3 bases and J by 7 bases, and the space between the germline ends is 13 bases. The CDR3, cysteine through phenylalanine, is 15 amino acids long. The retained sequence is limited to the CDR3, 45 bases, with the frame set at the first base. Notes on this clone: Its binding antigen is unknown. Per-base qualities were not stored, and no clone one base away is much larger.

The cohort comprised 550 to 700 healthy bone marrow donors. All cohort members were sampled while nominally healthy, although unrecorded immune exposures were likely present. The donor was CMV seropositive and belonged to the group of 250 to 300 seropositive cohort members. Each donor provided a peripheral blood sample, and peripheral blood mononuclear cells were used for TCR beta sequencing. Genomic DNA extraction from the blood cell samples was performed with the Qiagen DNeasy Blood Extraction Kit. Overall results and qualifications from the work: According to a later analysis, parvovirus B19, influenza, CMV and Epstein-Barr virus appeared linked to several top co-occurrence clusters. The authors suggested that the approach could potentially be extended to other disease states and immunological phenotypes. Some IMGT-functional V segments, including TRBV6-2 and TRBV6-3, could not be distinguished by the 87-base-pair reads and were therefore excluded. The earlier analysis of some 560 of the donors excluded roughly 17 rarely observed V segments, including chromosome 9 orphons, because counts were too low. The study gave a list of over 150 TCR beta chains associated with cytomegalovirus. According to a later analysis, most CMV-associated TCR beta chains appeared to be HLA-restricted, and the HLA associations seemed to be driven largely by CMV exposure. The classifier was reported to diagnose cytomegalovirus status with high specificity and sensitivity in both the original cohort and the validation cohort. When HLA alleles, especially DR and DQ, strongly co-occurred, TCR associations were difficult to assign to individual alleles. Because some donors lacked HLA typing at each locus, the association tests relied only on the typed subset. A further reported finding was that TCR beta sequences accurately predicted the HLA-A and HLA-B alleles for most subjects in the first cohort. A few of the identified cytomegalovirus-associated TCR beta chains were confirmed in vitro to be specific for cytomegalovirus antigens. In this cohort, only TCR beta chains were sequenced, and detectable features were limited by the absence of alpha or paired-chain data. A later analysis found that HLA-associated TCR beta chains were more clonally expanded and had lower generation probabilities than equally common non-associated chains. A later genetic analysis associated a missense DCLRE1C variant with V-gene and J-gene trimming of TCR beta chains, and an independent cohort replicated the association. The presence/absence analyses assumed that sequencing depth was roughly uniform across donors, and that assumption may not be true. In a later analysis, some 17,000 TCR beta sequences were associated with specific HLA alleles at a false discovery rate of 0.05. A cluster of highly shared sequence variants was judged likely to be a technical artifact of the sequencing pipeline. An earlier analysis of approximately 540 of the donors showed that most TCR beta V segments appeared in productive rearrangements either about 87% or about 30% of the time, which broadly matched IMGT annotations. Across donors, most TCR sequences were observed very rarely, whereas some public TCRs were present in many individuals. Linkage disequilibrium might explain the correlated functional status among segregating V segments, but an unknown experimental factor could not be excluded. Immune exposure information for the cohort was limited to CMV serostatus. In a later analysis, the rate of TCR association differed among HLA loci, with DRB1 alleles having the most associated TCRs and HLA-C alleles having the fewest. In a later genetic analysis, fewer N-insertions in productive TCRs were reported among donors in an Asian-associated ancestry cluster than the roughly 710-donor mean.

Libraries came from the immunoSEQ multiplex PCR assay. A mixture of 60 forward primers for TCR Vbeta segments and 13 reverse primers for TCR Jbeta segments was used in the multiplex PCR. The CDR3 region of rearranged TCR beta genes was amplified from genomic DNA by a multiplex PCR assay. On the Illumina HiSeq System, the amplified TCR beta libraries were sequenced as 87-base-pair reads. In the original analysis: In a later analysis, tens of millions of unique TCR beta chains were counted across the 500 to 850 repertoires, and around 11 million of these chains were shared by at least two donors. Raw reads were error-corrected and collapsed into unique sequences by a nearest-neighbor algorithm in which closely related sequences were merged to remove PCR and sequencing errors. V, D and J gene segments were assigned by aligning CDR3 sequences to IMGT reference sequences. For a sequence to be retained, a match of at least six nucleotides to both a V gene segment and a J gene segment was required. Rearrangements were classified as productive when the CDR3 lacked stop codons and remained in frame with V and J, and all other rearrangements were classified as non-productive. CDR3 was defined according to IMGT convention as the region running from the second conserved V-encoded cysteine to the conserved J-encoded phenylalanine. The earlier analysis of more than 450 of the donors excluded sequences that lacked an unambiguous match to a single V gene segment. An earlier analysis of around 600 of the donors classified V segments as functional when productive rearrangements were above 56.7% and as segregating when the standard deviation between donors was above 5%. To diagnose cytomegalovirus status from the catalog of TCR beta chain sequences, a statistical classification framework was built. V and J gene assignment, in a later analysis, came from comparing TCR nucleotide sequences with IMGT/GENE-DB human TR gene sequences. Using the TCRdist pipeline, a later analysis assigned CDR3 sequences along with most-parsimonious VDJ recombination scenarios. In a later analysis, each TCR beta chain was defined by its CDR3 amino acid sequence together with its V-gene family, and reads without a unique V-gene family were excluded. As a way to deal with suspected cross-contamination and a sequencing artifact, a later analysis dropped 592 nucleotide sequences that were highly shared and had low generation probability. In a later analysis, a clonal expansion index was calculated for each public chain from normalized within-repertoire ranks of inferred template counts. In a later analysis, generation probabilities were computed with a VDJ recombination model fitted to out-of-frame rearrangements, and the resulting probabilities were checked against IGoR. In a later analysis, TCR-TCR, TCR-HLA and TCR-CMV co-occurrence was scored with hypergeometric tests, and a repertoire-size bias correction was applied to TCR pairs. False discovery rates were estimated in a later analysis by permuting HLA or CMV assignments 20 times. A later analysis grouped co-occurring TCRs with DBSCAN, adding TCRdist sequence similarity when clustering within HLA-allele-positive subsets. Repertoires with fewer than 30,000 or more than 120,000 public chains, plus five repertoires with anomalous nucleotide sharing, were excluded from co-occurrence clustering. TCRdb carries this immuneACCESS record with in-frame sequences only. Its versions omit some clonotypes, under half of them owing to an unresolved V gene in the studies checked, with the rest unexplained. V and J calls and clone size come straight from that table; D and trimming were deduced from the DNA. The sample table records 100,000 to 150,000 clones; just under 75% of these occur just once. The biggest ten clones account for over 4% of the sample.

Sequencing was carried out using PBMCs. The chain is encoded by TRBV7-9 joined to TRBJ1-6; the D gene cannot be resolved reliably. This sequence was found in a man aged 55 to 69 in good health and CMV-seropositive. The bases are TGTGCCAGCAGCTTGGCCCCAACCGGGAATTCACCCCTCCACTTT. Its translation is CASSLAPTGNSPLHF.